This is a list of T cell receptor beta chains from one sample in a study of synovial regulatory T cells in juvenile arthritis. TCRdb's copy holds only in-frame clones and misses some; the assay was immunoSEQ multiplex PCR. The ten most abundant clones cover 0.71% of a sample with more than 7,500 clones. Sequenced sample: Treg cells from blood. These receptors originate from a donor between 2 and 29 years old with juvenile idiopathic arthritis. Both conserved end residues are part of each CDR3.

v_gene: TRBV19; j_gene: TRBJ1-3; CDR3aa: CASSPRRDSGNTIYF
v_gene: TRBV7-3; j_gene: TRBJ2-1; CDR3aa: CASSLGVGRGKGSYNEQFF
v_gene: TRBV4-1; j_gene: TRBJ2-7; CDR3aa: CASSQDGRGNYEQYF
v_gene: TRBV6-1; j_gene: TRBJ1-4; CDR3aa: CASTPGGINEKLFF
v_gene: TRBV6-6; j_gene: TRBJ1-1; CDR3aa: CASSYPDRYTEAFF
v_gene: TRBV29-1; j_gene: TRBJ1-4; CDR3aa: CSVRGHFPNEKLFF
v_gene: TRBV5-4; j_gene: TRBJ1-1; CDR3aa: CASSRRGDTEAFF
v_gene: TRBV19; j_gene: TRBJ1-2; CDR3aa: CASSIKLGREGYTF
v_gene: TRBV5-4; j_gene: TRBJ1-6; CDR3aa: CASSLAGGQPNSPLHF
v_gene: TRBV21-1; j_gene: TRBJ2-5; CDR3aa: CASSEGQFQETQYF
v_gene: TRBV2; j_gene: TRBJ1-6; CDR3aa: CASRPGQYNSPLHF
v_gene: TRBV5-5; j_gene: TRBJ2-7; CDR3aa: CASSPRPSYEQYF
v_gene: TRBV5-4; j_gene: TRBJ2-7; CDR3aa: CASSLDRVNEQYF
v_gene: TRBV5-1; j_gene: TRBJ1-1; CDR3aa: CASSSPYHTEAFF
v_gene: TRBV5-1; j_gene: TRBJ2-1; CDR3aa: CASSLGTGGANEQFF
v_gene: TRBV28; j_gene: TRBJ1-2; CDR3aa: CAGKGDYGYTF
v_gene: TRBV5-6; j_gene: TRBJ1-5; CDR3aa: CASSFFGIRPQHF